This entry is about one T cell receptor (beta chain). The target antigen is unknown. The sample originates from a study of T cells in localized non-small cell lung cancer. Study-level findings and limits: Turning up in adjacent lung were a median approximately 50 of the top 100 tumor clones. There was an association of higher blood T cell density with longer overall survival. Sequencing was limited to one tumor region, leaving the possibility of heterogeneity open. The study found T cell clonality highest in uninvolved adjacent lung, above tumor.

Germline V CDR1 and CDR2: SGHVS, FQNEAQ. The CDR3 covers 15 residues. V shed 1 base and J shed 1 base, with 8 bases lying between them. Libraries were prepared by immunoSEQ multiplex PCR; TCRdb keeps only in-frame clonotypes and omits some of them. The data contain around 70,000 clones, roughly 90% of them singletons. The chain couples TRBV7-8 to TRBJ1-3; D remains unclear. This sample comprised peripheral blood, obtained before any cancer treatment. The receptor comes from a male donor at least 60 years old with stage III squamous cell lung carcinoma. This CDR3 reads CASSLGFGSGNTIYF. CDR3 bases: TGTGCCAGCAGCTTAGGTTTCGGGTCTGGAAACACCATATATTTT.